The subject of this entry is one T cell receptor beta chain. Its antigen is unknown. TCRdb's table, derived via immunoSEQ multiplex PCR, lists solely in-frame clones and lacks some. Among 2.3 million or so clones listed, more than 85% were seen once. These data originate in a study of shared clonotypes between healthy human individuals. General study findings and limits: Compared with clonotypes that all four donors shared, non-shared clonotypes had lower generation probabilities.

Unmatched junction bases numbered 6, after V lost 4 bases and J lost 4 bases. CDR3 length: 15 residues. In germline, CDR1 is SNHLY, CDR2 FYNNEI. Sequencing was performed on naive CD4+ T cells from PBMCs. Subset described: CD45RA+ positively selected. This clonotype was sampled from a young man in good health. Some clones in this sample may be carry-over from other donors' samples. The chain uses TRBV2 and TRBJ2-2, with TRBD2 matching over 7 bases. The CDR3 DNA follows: TGTGCCAGCAGTGGAATTTCGGGAGGCACCGGGGAGCTGTTTTTT. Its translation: CASSGISGGTGELFF.